This TCR beta chain is from a study of blood T cells in healthy people across ages. Study-level information: Researchers report that template switching captured about one barcoded beta molecule per two T cells.

Points on this clonotype: Its target is unknown.

Whole-study findings and limits: Unsorted PBMC material precluded a definitive naive versus antigen-experienced comparison.

The CDR3 totals 14 residues. Germline trimming cut 5 bases from V and 5 bases from J; bases unmatched to any gene: 2. Germline CDR1 LGHNA, CDR2 YSLEER. The use of a sample-barcoded 5' primer and a J-beta primer mix characterized a second PCR of about 6 to 11 cycles. TCRdb analysed the 5' RACE reads with MiXCR anew, one entry per CDR3 protein. The repertoire holds about 600,000 distinct CDR3 sequences, with under 55% as singletons. The genes are TRBV4-3 and TRBJ2-1, with TRBD1 matching 11 bases. The clonotype was recovered from an elderly man in good health. Sequencing input: blood. This CDR3 reads CASSRDRGDNEQFF. The CDR3 DNA is TGCGCCAGCAGCAGGGACAGGGGGGACAATGAGCAGTTCTTC.